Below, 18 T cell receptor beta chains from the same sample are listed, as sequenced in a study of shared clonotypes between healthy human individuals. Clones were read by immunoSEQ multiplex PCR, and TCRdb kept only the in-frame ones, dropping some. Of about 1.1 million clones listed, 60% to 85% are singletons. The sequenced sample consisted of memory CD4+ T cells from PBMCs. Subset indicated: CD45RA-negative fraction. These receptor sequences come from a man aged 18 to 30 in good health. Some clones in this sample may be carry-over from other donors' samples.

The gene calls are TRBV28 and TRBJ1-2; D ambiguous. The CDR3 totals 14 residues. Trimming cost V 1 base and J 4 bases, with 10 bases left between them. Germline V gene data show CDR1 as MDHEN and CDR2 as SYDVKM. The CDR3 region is CASSLLPARYGYTF. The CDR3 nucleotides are TGTGCCAGCAGTTTATTACCAGCCCGCTATGGCTACACCTTC.

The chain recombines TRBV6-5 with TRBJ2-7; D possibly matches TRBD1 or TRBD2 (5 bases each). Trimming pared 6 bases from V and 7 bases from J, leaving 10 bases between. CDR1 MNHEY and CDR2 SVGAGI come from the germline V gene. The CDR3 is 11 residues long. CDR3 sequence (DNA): TGTGCCAGCAGACAGGACTTTGAGCAGTACTTC. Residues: CASRQDFEQYF.

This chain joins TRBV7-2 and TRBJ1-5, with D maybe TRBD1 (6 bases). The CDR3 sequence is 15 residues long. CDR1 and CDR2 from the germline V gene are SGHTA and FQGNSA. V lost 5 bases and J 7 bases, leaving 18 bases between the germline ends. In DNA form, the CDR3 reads TGTGCCAGCAGCCCTGAGATGGGGGCGAAACAGCCCCAGCATTTT. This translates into CASSPEMGAKQPQHF.

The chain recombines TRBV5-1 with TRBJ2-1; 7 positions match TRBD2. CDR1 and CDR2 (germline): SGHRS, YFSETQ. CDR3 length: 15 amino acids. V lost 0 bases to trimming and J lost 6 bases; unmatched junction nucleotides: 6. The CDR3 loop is CASSLAAGVGNEQFF. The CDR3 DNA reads TGCGCCAGCAGCTTGGCTGCGGGAGTGGGCAATGAGCAGTTCTTC.

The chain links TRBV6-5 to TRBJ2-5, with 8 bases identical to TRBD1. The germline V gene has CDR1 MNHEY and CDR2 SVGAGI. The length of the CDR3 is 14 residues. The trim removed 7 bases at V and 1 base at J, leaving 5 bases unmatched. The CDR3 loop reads CASKTDRGQETQYF. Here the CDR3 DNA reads TGTGCCAGCAAAACTGACAGGGGCCAAGAGACCCAGTACTTC.

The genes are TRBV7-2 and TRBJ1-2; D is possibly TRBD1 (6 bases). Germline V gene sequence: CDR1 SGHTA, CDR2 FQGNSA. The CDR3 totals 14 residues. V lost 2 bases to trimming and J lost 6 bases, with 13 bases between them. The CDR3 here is CASSLNAGDDGYTF. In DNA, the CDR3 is TGTGCCAGCAGCTTAAATGCAGGGGATGATGGCTACACCTTC.

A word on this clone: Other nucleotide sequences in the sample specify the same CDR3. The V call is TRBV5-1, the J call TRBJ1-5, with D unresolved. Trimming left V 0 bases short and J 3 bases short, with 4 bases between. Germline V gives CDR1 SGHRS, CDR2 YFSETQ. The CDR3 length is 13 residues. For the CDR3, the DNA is TGCGCCAGCAGCTTGGAGCCCAATCAGCCCCAGCATTTT. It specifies CASSLEPNQPQHF.

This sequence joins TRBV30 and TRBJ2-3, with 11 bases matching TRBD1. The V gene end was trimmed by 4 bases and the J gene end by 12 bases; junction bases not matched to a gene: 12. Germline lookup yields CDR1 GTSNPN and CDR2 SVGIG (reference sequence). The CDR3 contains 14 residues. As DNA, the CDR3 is TGTGCCTGGAACCCACCGGGACAGGGGGGGACTCAGTATTTT. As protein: CAWNPPGQGGTQYF.

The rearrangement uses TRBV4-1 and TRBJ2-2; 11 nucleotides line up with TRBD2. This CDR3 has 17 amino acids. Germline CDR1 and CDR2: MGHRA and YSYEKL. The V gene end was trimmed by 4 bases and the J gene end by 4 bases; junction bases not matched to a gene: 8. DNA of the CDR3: TGCGCCAGCAGCCCCGGACTAGCGGGTGCCCGCACCGGGGAGCTGTTTTTT. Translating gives CASSPGLAGARTGELFF.

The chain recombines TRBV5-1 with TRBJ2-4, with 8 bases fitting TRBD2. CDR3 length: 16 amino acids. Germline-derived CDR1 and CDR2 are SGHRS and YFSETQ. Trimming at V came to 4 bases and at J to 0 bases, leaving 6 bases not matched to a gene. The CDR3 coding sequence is TGCGCCAGCAGCCCCACTAGCGGATTAGCCAAAAACATTCAGTACTTC. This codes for CASSPTSGLAKNIQYF.

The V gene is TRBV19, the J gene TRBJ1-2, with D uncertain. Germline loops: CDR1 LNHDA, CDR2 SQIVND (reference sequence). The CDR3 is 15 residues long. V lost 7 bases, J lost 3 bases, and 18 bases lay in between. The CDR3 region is CASTRYSTRHYGYTF. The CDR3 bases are TGTGCCAGTACTAGATACTCAACCCGGCACTATGGCTACACCTTC.

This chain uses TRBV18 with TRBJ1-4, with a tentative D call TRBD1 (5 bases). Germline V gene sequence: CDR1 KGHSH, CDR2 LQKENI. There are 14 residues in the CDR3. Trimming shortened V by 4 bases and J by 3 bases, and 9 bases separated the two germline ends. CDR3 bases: TGTGCCAGCTCACTACAGGTTTCTAATGAAAAACTGTTTTTT. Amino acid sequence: CASSLQVSNEKLFF.

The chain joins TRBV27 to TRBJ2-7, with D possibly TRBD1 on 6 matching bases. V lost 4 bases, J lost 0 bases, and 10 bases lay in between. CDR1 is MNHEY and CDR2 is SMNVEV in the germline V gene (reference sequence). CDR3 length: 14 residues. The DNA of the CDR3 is TGTGCCAGCAGTTCCACAGGGTACTCCTACGAGCAGTACTTC. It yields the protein CASSSTGYSYEQYF.

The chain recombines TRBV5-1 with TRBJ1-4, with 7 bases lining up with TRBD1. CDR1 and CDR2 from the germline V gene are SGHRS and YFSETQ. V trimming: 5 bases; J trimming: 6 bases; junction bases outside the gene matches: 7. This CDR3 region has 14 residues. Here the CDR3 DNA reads TGCGCCAGCAGTTGGACAGGTCGTGATGAAAAACTGTTTTTT. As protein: CASSWTGRDEKLFF.

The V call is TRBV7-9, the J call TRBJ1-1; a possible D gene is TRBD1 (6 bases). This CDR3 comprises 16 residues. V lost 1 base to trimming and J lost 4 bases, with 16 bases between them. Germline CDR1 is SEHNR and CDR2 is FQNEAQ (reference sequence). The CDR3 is CASSLGAGAVPTEAFF. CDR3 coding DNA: TGTGCCAGCAGCTTAGGGGCAGGGGCTGTACCCACTGAAGCTTTCTTT. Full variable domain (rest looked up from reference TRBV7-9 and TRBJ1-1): DTGVSQNPRHKITKRGQNVTFRCDPISEHNRLYWYRQTLGQGPEFLTYFQNEAQLEKSRLLSDRFSAERPKGSFSTLEIQRTEQGDSAMYLCASSLGAGAVPTEAFFGQGTRLTVV.

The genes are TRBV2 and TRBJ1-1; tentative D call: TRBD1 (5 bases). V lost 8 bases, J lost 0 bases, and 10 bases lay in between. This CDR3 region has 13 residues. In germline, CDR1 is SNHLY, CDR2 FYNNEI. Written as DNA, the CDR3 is TGTGCCAGCGGGGCGGAAATGAACACTGAAGCTTTCTTT. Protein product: CASGAEMNTEAFF.

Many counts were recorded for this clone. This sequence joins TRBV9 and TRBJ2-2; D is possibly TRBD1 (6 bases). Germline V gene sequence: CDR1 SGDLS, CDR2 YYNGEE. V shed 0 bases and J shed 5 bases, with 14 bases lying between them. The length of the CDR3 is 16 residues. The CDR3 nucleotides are TGTGCCAGCAGCGTAGATGGACAGTTTAATACCGGGGAGCTGTTTTTT. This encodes CASSVDGQFNTGELFF.

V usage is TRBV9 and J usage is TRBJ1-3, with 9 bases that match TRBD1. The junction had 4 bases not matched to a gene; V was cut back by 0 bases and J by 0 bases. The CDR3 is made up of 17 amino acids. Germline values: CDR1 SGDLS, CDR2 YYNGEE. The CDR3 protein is CASSVVGTGSSGNTIYF. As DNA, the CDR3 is TGTGCCAGCAGCGTAGTCGGGACAGGGAGCTCTGGAAACACCATATATTTT.